This T cell receptor (beta chain) was sequenced during a study of blood T cell repertoires in COVID-19. Study-wide background: Sample material is recorded as cDNA or gDNA derived from T cells, B-cell-depleted T cells, or PBMCs.

Clones were read by immunoSEQ multiplex PCR, and TCRdb kept only the in-frame ones, dropping some. The sample includes hundreds of thousands of clones, 80% to 95% of them seen just once. This clonotype was obtained from a man aged 55 to 69 with COVID-19, enrolled during active disease. Sequencing was performed on peripheral blood.

The CDR3 protein is CASSYSMRLSNSGNTIYF. The CDR3 DNA sequence: TGTGCCAGCAGTTACTCGATGAGGCTCTCTAACTCTGGAAACACCATATATTTT. The V and J genes are TRBV6-2 or TRBV6-3 and TRBJ1-3, with D unresolved. Per the germline V gene, CDR1 is MNHEY and CDR2 is SVGEGT. The V end was cut by 0 bases, the J end by 0 bases, with 15 bases between. The CDR3 consists of 18 residues.